This T cell receptor (beta chain) was captured by sequencing in a study of identical twins. CDR3 length equals 15 residues. V shed 5 bases, J shed 4 bases, and the junction held 11 bases outside the gene matches. The germline CDR1 and CDR2 sequences are DFQATT and SNEGSKA (reference sequence). Broader study findings: Sequences that were out-of-frame, alpha and twin-shared displayed an excess of low generation probability.

In TCRdb, the 5' RACE reads were re-called with MiXCR into one record per CDR3 protein. This sample has just over 500,000 distinct CDR3 sequences, with around 20% found just once. All donors were healthy, and all were Caucasian. A remark on this clonotype: What it binds is unknown.

These data also formed part of another study, on T cells expressing NK-cell markers. From that study: HCMV specificity of the expanded NKG2C+ T cell clones stayed unclear.

V and J are TRBV20-1 and TRBJ2-4, with 7 bases fitting TRBD2. The sequence was obtained from a woman younger than 35 in good health. Sequencing was done on a sample of CD4+ T cells sorted from blood. Here the CDR3 reads CSASGEGGAKNIQYF. The CDR3 DNA reads as TGCAGTGCTTCTGGCGAGGGAGGGGCAAAAAACATTCAGTACTTC.